The rows below give T cell receptor beta chains drawn from one sample of a study of blood T cell repertoires in COVID-19. Assay used: immunoSEQ multiplex PCR; TCRdb lists only in-frame clones, some missing. Of around 60,000 clones detected, around 83% appear once; the ten largest clones hold roughly 10%. Sequenced sample: peripheral blood. The receptors shown here come from a man aged 50 or older with COVID-19, enrolled during active disease. The CDR3 runs from the conserved cysteine through the conserved F or W. Each record gives: V gene, D gene, J gene, clone size, CDR3 DNA, CDR3 protein. D genes are given only for firm matches. A clone size is listed for some rows: how often the clone was seen (once, few, many), or a class if it is expanded.

v_call: TRBV7-8
d_call: TRBD2
j_call: TRBJ2-7
clone_size: few
cdr3_nt: TGTGCCAGCAGCTACCGACGTTTAGCGGGAGTATACGAGCAGTACTTC
cdr3_aa: CASSYRRLAGVYEQYF

v_call: TRBV19
d_call: TRBD2
j_call: TRBJ2-2
clone_size: .
cdr3_nt: TGTGCCAGTAGACGGACTAGCGGACTCACCGGGGAGCTGTTTTTT
cdr3_aa: CASRRTSGLTGELFF

v_call: TRBV6-5
d_call: TRBD2
j_call: TRBJ2-3
clone_size: .
cdr3_nt: TGTGCCAGCAGGAGGGAGGGAGTTTCGGATACGCAGTATTTT
cdr3_aa: CASRREGVSDTQYF

v_call: TRBV4-2
d_call: TRBD2
j_call: TRBJ2-1
clone_size: .
cdr3_nt: TGTGCCAGCAGCCAAGAGAGGGCGGGAGGCTGGAATGAGCAGTTCTTC
cdr3_aa: CASSQERAGGWNEQFF

v_call: TRBV19
d_call: .
j_call: TRBJ1-5
clone_size: .
cdr3_nt: TGTGCCAGTAGTATGAGGCAGAACAATCAGCCCCAGCATTTT
cdr3_aa: CASSMRQNNQPQHF

v_call: TRBV25-1
d_call: .
j_call: TRBJ2-7
clone_size: .
cdr3_nt: TGTGCCAGCAGTGGGGGGGACTTCCTCTACGAGCAGTACTTC
cdr3_aa: CASSGGDFLYEQYF

v_call: TRBV27
d_call: .
j_call: TRBJ1-2
clone_size: once
cdr3_nt: TGTGCCAGCAGGCAAGGGGGGGACGGCTACACCTTC
cdr3_aa: CASRQGGDGYTF

v_call: TRBV21-1
d_call: .
j_call: TRBJ2-7
clone_size: .
cdr3_nt: TGTGCCAGCAGCAAAGCGCGAGAAACAGGAGAATTCAAGGAGCAGTACTTC
cdr3_aa: CASSKARETGEFKEQYF

v_call: TRBV13
d_call: .
j_call: TRBJ1-5
clone_size: .
cdr3_nt: TGTGCCAGCAGCCGGTTTAATCAGCCCCAGCATTTT
cdr3_aa: CASSRFNQPQHF

v_call: TRBV6-2/TRBV6-3
d_call: .
j_call: TRBJ1-5
clone_size: .
cdr3_nt: TGTGCCAGCAGTTATGGGGGGAGCAATCAGCCCCAGCATTTT
cdr3_aa: CASSYGGSNQPQHF

v_call: TRBV6-5
d_call: TRBD1
j_call: TRBJ1-1
clone_size: .
cdr3_nt: TGTGCCAGCAGGGGACAGGGGGAAAGCACTGAAGCTTTCTTT
cdr3_aa: CASRGQGESTEAFF